This T cell receptor (beta chain) was identified in a study of identical twins. Study-level results: Modeled out-of-frame TCR alpha sharing in monozygotic twins fell below observed levels. Insertion counts were lower in abundant cord blood beta clonotypes, a trend that memory repertoires did not show. Twins showed weaker excess sharing in their beta out-of-frame sequences.

A single record per CDR3 protein comes from TCRdb applying MiXCR to the 5' RACE reads. This table holds more than 1.5 million distinct CDR3 sequences, more than 30% found once. A note on this clonotype: The antigen remains undetermined.

The V and J ends lost 5 bases and 4 bases, in that order; junction bases with no gene match: 6. The CDR3 covers 15 residues. CDR1 PRHDT and CDR2 FYEKMQ come from the germline V gene (reference sequence). The sample consisted of cord blood. The J gene is TRBJ1-5, the V gene TRBV13; 9 bases align to TRBD1. The clonotype originates from a newborn girl in good health. The CDR3 loop reads CASSEQGAPNQPQHF. The DNA of the CDR3 is TGTGCCAGCAGCGAACAGGGGGCACCTAATCAGCCCCAGCATTTT. Full variable domain (rest looked up from reference TRBV13 and TRBJ1-5): AAGVIQSPRHLIKEKRETATLKCYPIPRHDTVYWYQQGPGQDPQFLISFYEKMQSDKGSIPDRFSAQQFSDYHSELNMSSLELGDSALYFCASSEQGAPNQPQHFGDGTRLSIL.